This entry features one T cell receptor beta chain sequence. Its antigen is unknown. On cycle 4 day 1 and cycle 7 day 1, as well as at baseline, blood was sampled. Germline loops: CDR1 SGHRS, CDR2 YFSETQ. V was shortened by 0 bases and J by 0 bases, with 9 bases between the two germline ends. The CDR3 covers 15 residues. The sample belongs to a study of OX40 agonist ivuxolimab in advanced cancers. At the level of the study: Six ivuxolimab dose levels, 0.01 to 10 mg/kg, were given intravenously every 2 weeks. Prior anti-PD-1, anti-PD-L1 or anti-CTLA-4 therapy was allowed; around 43% had some. Findings and caveats of the study: Low normalized clonal expansion also occurred in some nonresponding patients.

Data came from immunoSEQ multiplex PCR; TCRdb stores just in-frame clones and leaves some out. The table has roughly 46,000 clones, approximately 88% seen once. The rearrangement uses TRBV5-1 and TRBJ1-1; D perhaps matches TRBD1 (5 bases). Source: CD4+ or CD8+ T cells sorted from blood, taken in a trial of the OX40 agonist ivuxolimab. The TCR was taken from an adult with an advanced solid tumor such as melanoma, head and neck, liver or kidney cancer. CDR3 DNA: TGCGCCAGCAGCTTGGGGACACGCATGAACACTGAAGCTTTCTTT. Amino acid sequence: CASSLGTRMNTEAFF.